The 23 T cell receptor beta chains given below trace back to one sample, sequenced in a study of cytomegalovirus exposure and HLA in healthy donors. Amplification used 60 Vbeta primers and 13 Jbeta primers. Sequencing used immunoSEQ multiplex PCR; TCRdb keeps in-frame clones, though not all of them. The sample has about 100,000 clones, approximately 82% seen once. The sequenced sample was PBMCs. The receptors were sampled from a woman between 18 and 29 years old in good health and CMV-seronegative.

V usage is TRBV28 and J usage is TRBJ2-5; 10 nucleotides line up with TRBD2. The germline V gene has CDR1 MDHEN and CDR2 SYDVKM. V was pared by 6 bases and J by 1 base, with 5 bases of the junction left unmatched. This CDR3 is built from 15 residues. This chain's CDR3 is CASRSTSGSQETQYF. DNA for the CDR3: TGTGCCAGCAGGTCGACTAGCGGGTCCCAAGAGACCCAGTACTTC.

The chain is built from TRBV7-2 and TRBJ2-7; the D gene is possibly TRBD2 (6 bases). Germline CDR1 is SGHTA and CDR2 is FQGNSA. V was trimmed by 5 bases and J by 1 base, leaving 9 bases between them. The CDR3 sequence is 13 residues long. This CDR3 is CASSPTSSYEQYF. The CDR3 DNA reads as TGTGCCAGCAGCCCGACTAGTTCCTACGAGCAGTACTTC.

The V call is TRBV7-6, the J call TRBJ1-1, with D tentatively TRBD1 (5 bases). In germline, CDR1 is SGHVS, CDR2 FNYEAQ. V shed 5 bases and J shed 0 bases, with 7 bases lying between them. The CDR3 sequence is 13 residues long. CDR3 DNA: TGTGCCAGCAGCGCAGGGATGAACACTGAAGCTTTCTTT. Translation gives CASSAGMNTEAFF.

Here the CDR3 DNA reads TGTGCCAGCTCACCGGACAGGGGGCTAGTCGACACTGAAGCTTTCTTT. It encodes CASSPDRGLVDTEAFF. The V call is TRBV18, the J call TRBJ1-1, with 11 bases fitting TRBD1. Germline lookup yields CDR1 KGHSH and CDR2 LQKENI. CDR3 size: 16 residues. V lost 3 bases, J lost 3 bases, and 6 bases stayed unmatched. Full variable domain (remainder filled in from reference TRBV18 and TRBJ1-1): NAGVMQNPRHLVRRRGQEARLRCSPMKGHSHVYWYRQLPEEGLKFMVYLQKENIIDESGMPKERFSAEFPKEGPSILRIQQVVRGDSAAYFCASSPDRGLVDTEAFFGQGTRLTVV.

The V gene is TRBV19, the J gene TRBJ2-3; the match to TRBD2 covers 14 bases. The germline gives CDR1 LNHDA, CDR2 SQIVND (reference sequence). The CDR3 sequence is 16 residues long. Losses at the gene ends were 8 bases for V and 6 bases for J; bases not matched to a gene: 10. CDR3 residues: CASASGTSGSWDTQYF. The CDR3 bases are TGTGCCAGTGCCTCCGGGACTAGCGGGAGTTGGGATACGCAGTATTTT.

About this clone: At one of its ends the junction is not consistent with the germline gene, which may arise from a read error. The rearrangement uses TRBV7-9 and TRBJ2-1, with 9 positions matching TRBD1. The CDR3 spans 14 residues. Germline V gene lookup returns CDR1 SEHNR and CDR2 FQNEAQ (reference sequence). The CDR3 loop is CSSRPHGQGNEQFF. DNA for the CDR3: TGTTCCAGCAGACCCCACGGACAGGGGAATGAGCAGTTCTTC.

V is TRBV5-4 and J is TRBJ2-2; no clear D gene. The length of the CDR3 is 13 residues. CDR1 is SGHNT and CDR2 is YYREEE in the germline V gene (reference sequence). V shed 4 bases and J shed 7 bases, with 11 bases lying between them. For the CDR3, the DNA is TGTGCCAGCAGCCCCCATCCGCGCGGGGAGCTGTTTTTT. Its protein is CASSPHPRGELFF.

This chain links TRBV28 with TRBJ1-5; TRBD1 agrees at 9 bases. CDR3 length equals 14 residues. V trimming: 5 bases; J trimming: 5 bases; junction bases outside the gene matches: 4. Germline CDR1 MDHEN, CDR2 SYDVKM. In nucleotides, the CDR3 is TGTGCCAGCAGTCCTACAGGGGGCTATCAGCCCCAGCATTTT. Amino acid sequence: CASSPTGGYQPQHF.

The chain employs TRBV7-9 and TRBJ2-1, with 8 positions matching TRBD1. J was trimmed by 6 bases and V by 7 bases; bases with no gene match: 8. Germline lookup yields CDR1 SEHNR and CDR2 FQNEAQ (reference sequence). The CDR3 is 14 residues long. CDR3 sequence reads: CASIEGTGSNEQFF. The CDR3 DNA follows: TGTGCCAGCATCGAAGGGACAGGTAGCAATGAGCAGTTCTTC.

This chain joins TRBV30 and TRBJ2-2, with D possibly TRBD1 on 5 matching bases. Deletions cut 5 bases from V and 4 bases from J, with 14 bases between. The CDR3 extends over 14 amino acids. In germline, CDR1 is GTSNPN, CDR2 SVGIG (reference sequence). For the CDR3, the DNA is TGTGCCTGGGGCATCCAGGGTGCCACCGGGGAGCTGTTTTTT. Its translation is CAWGIQGATGELFF. The full variable domain, rest sourced from reference TRBV30 and TRBJ2-2, is SQTIHQWPATLVQPVGSPLSLECTVEGTSNPNLYWYRQAAGRGLQLLFYSVGIGQISSEVPQNLSASRPQDRQFILSSKKLLLSDSGFYLCAWGIQGATGELFFGEGSRLTVL.

This clone was recorded once. V usage is TRBV7-9 and J usage is TRBJ1-3, with 10 bases identical to TRBD1. This CDR3 spans 17 amino acids. Per germline, CDR1 SEHNR and CDR2 FQNEAQ (reference sequence). The trim removed 7 bases at V and 2 bases at J, leaving 11 bases unmatched. The CDR3 bases are TGTGCCAGCAAGTTACCGGGACAGGGGACTGCTGGAAACACCATATATTTT. Amino acids: CASKLPGQGTAGNTIYF.

This chain uses TRBV19 with TRBJ2-4, with D hard to call. V lost 8 bases to trimming and J lost 0 bases, with 8 bases between them. Germline V gene sequence: CDR1 LNHDA, CDR2 SQIVND (reference sequence). The CDR3 totals 13 residues. DNA of the CDR3: TGTGCCAGTGGGCTCCTAGCCAAAAACATTCAGTACTTC. It yields the protein CASGLLAKNIQYF. Full variable domain (remainder filled in from reference TRBV19 and TRBJ2-4): DGGITQSPKYLFRKEGQNVTLSCEQNLNHDAMYWYRQDPGQGLRLIYYSQIVNDFQKGDIAEGYSVSREKKESFPLTVTSAQKNPTAFYLCASGLLAKNIQYFGAGTRLSVL.

DNA of the CDR3: TGTGCCTGTAAACAAACCGGGACAAGGACTTCACCCCTCCACTTT. It translates to CACKQTGTRTSPLHF. This sequence joins TRBV30 and TRBJ1-6; a possible D gene is TRBD1 (6 bases). This CDR3 spans 15 amino acids. CDR1 and CDR2 (germline): GTSNPN, SVGIG (reference sequence). Trimming cost V 6 bases and J 9 bases, with 21 bases left between them.

The table lists this clone with a few counts. This sequence joins TRBV4-3 and TRBJ1-1; TRBD1 aligns across 7 bases. With V trimmed by 6 bases and J by 11 bases, 6 bases remained unmatched. Per germline, CDR1 LGHNA and CDR2 YSLEER. This CDR3 spans 11 amino acids. The DNA for the CDR3 is TGCGCCAGCAGTACCAGGGGGATGGCTTTCTTT. Translating it yields CASSTRGMAFF.

The V gene is TRBV6-5, the J gene TRBJ2-7; no clear D gene. The CDR3 consists of 12 residues. Germline values: CDR1 MNHEY, CDR2 SVGAGI. V lost 4 bases and J 4 bases, leaving 8 bases between the germline ends. CDR3 region: CASSFGPYEQYF. In nucleotides, the CDR3 is TGTGCCAGCAGTTTTGGCCCGTACGAGCAGTACTTC.

This clone turned up a few times. V gene TRBV29-1 combines with J gene TRBJ1-1, with a weak D call TRBD1 (6 bases). V lost 4 bases and J lost 8, with 17 bases in between. This CDR3 is 13 amino acids long. The germline V gene encodes CDR1 SQVTM and CDR2 ANQGSEA. This CDR3 reads CSVAGHQPGEAFF. In DNA, the CDR3 is TGCAGCGTTGCGGGACACCAGCCGGGGGAAGCTTTCTTT. Filled out from reference TRBV29-1 and TRBJ1-1, the complete variable domain reads SAVISQKPSRDICQRGTSLTIQCQVDSQVTMMFWYRQQPGQSLTLIATANQGSEATYESGFVIDKFPISRPNLTFSTLTVSNMSPEDSSIYLCSVAGHQPGEAFFGQGTRLTVV.

The rearrangement joins TRBV4-3 to TRBJ1-1; 9 bases map to TRBD1. There are 19 residues in the CDR3. Germline V gene data show CDR1 as LGHNA and CDR2 as YSLEER. The V and J ends lost 1 base and 1 base, in that order; junction bases with no gene match: 13. CDR3 amino acids: CASSQARQGGELRNTEAFF. CDR3 in DNA: TGCGCCAGCAGCCAAGCCCGACAGGGGGGGGAGCTAAGGAACACTGAAGCTTTCTTT.

V gene TRBV7-8 combines with J gene TRBJ2-6, with D possibly being TRBD2 (5 bases). The CDR3 has 17 amino acids. Germline V gives CDR1 SGHVS, CDR2 FQNEAQ. Deletions cut 3 bases from V and 0 bases from J, with 12 bases between. The chain's CDR3 is CASSLSGTLSGANVLTF. The CDR3 DNA follows: TGTGCCAGCAGCTTGTCGGGAACCCTCTCTGGGGCCAACGTCCTGACTTTC. Filled out from reference TRBV7-8 and TRBJ2-6, the complete variable domain reads GAGVSQSPRYKVAKRGQDVALRCDPISGHVSLFWYQQALGQGPEFLTYFQNEAQLDKSGLPSDRFFAERPEGSVSTLKIQRTQQEDSAVYLCASSLSGTLSGANVLTFGAGSRLTVL.

This rearrangement joins TRBV28 to TRBJ2-3; no reliable D call. Germline CDR1 reads MDHEN; CDR2 reads SYDVKM. The V end was cut by 5 bases, the J end by 6 bases, with 21 bases between. This CDR3 is 16 amino acids long. The CDR3 spells CASSPRLARRTDTQYF. The CDR3 DNA reads as TGTGCCAGCAGTCCCAGACTCGCCCGAAGAACGGATACGCAGTATTTT.

This clone was picked up one time. CDR3 in amino acids: CASSVDGAGVKTQYF. The CDR3 nucleotides are TGTGCCAGCAGCGTAGATGGAGCGGGAGTTAAGACCCAGTACTTC. This chain uses TRBV9 with TRBJ2-5, with TRBD2 matching over 8 bases. This CDR3 comprises 15 residues. Germline V lookup: CDR1 SGDLS, CDR2 YYNGEE. V lost 0 bases to trimming and J lost 6 bases; unmatched junction nucleotides: 7.

This clone was seen a single time. The chain uses TRBV5-6 and TRBJ1-2; D may be TRBD1 (5 bases). This CDR3 region has 13 residues. With 4 bases removed from V and 5 bases from J, the gap between germline ends came to 12 bases. From germline, CDR1 is SGHDT and CDR2 YYEEEE. CDR3 region: CASSPQEFYGYTF. The CDR3 DNA reads as TGTGCCAGCAGCCCACAGGAATTTTATGGCTACACCTTC.

The J gene is TRBJ2-5, the V gene TRBV7-9, with D unresolved. CDR1 is SEHNR and CDR2 is FQNEAQ in the germline V gene (reference sequence). The CDR3 runs to 14 residues. With 5 bases removed from V and 5 bases from J, the gap between germline ends came to 15 bases. The CDR3 spells CASSRVGRGETQYF. Here the CDR3 DNA reads TGTGCCAGCAGCCGGGTCGGTCGTGGTGAGACCCAGTACTTC.

A few counts support this clone. The chain links TRBV5-4 to TRBJ2-7, with no clear D. Germline CDR1 SGHNT, CDR2 YYREEE (reference sequence). The CDR3 length is 15 residues. V was trimmed by 0 bases and J by 2 bases, leaving 12 bases between them. CDR3 loop: CASSLDLSLTYEQYF. CDR3 sequence (DNA): TGTGCCAGCAGCTTGGATCTTAGCTTAACCTACGAGCAGTACTTC.